The next 9 T cell receptor beta chains were all read from a single sample in a study of cytomegalovirus exposure and HLA in healthy donors. Repertoires were generated with immunoSEQ multiplex PCR, while TCRdb's copy carries only in-frame clones and drops some. The sample gives approximately 100,000 clones, 80% to 95% of which show up once; around 1.1% is in the top ten. Sequenced: PBMCs. The receptors were sampled from a woman between 25 and 40 years old in good health and CMV-seropositive.

The chain links TRBV30 to TRBJ1-2; 8 nucleotides align to TRBD1. V gave up 2 bases and J gave up 7 bases; unmatched junction bases: 9. The germline V gene encodes CDR1 GTSNPN and CDR2 SVGIG (reference sequence). This CDR3 is built from 14 residues. CDR3: CAWSPRQGRAGYTF. In DNA form, the CDR3 reads TGTGCCTGGAGTCCACGACAGGGGAGGGCTGGCTACACCTTC.

V and J are TRBV19 and TRBJ2-3; no clear D gene. Germline V gives CDR1 LNHDA, CDR2 SQIVND (reference sequence). The length of the CDR3 is 16 residues. Trimming pared 7 bases from V and 2 bases from J, leaving 19 bases between. The CDR3 loop is CASTLRLNSNTDTQYF. Written as DNA, the CDR3 is TGTGCCAGTACCCTTAGACTCAACTCTAACACAGATACGCAGTATTTT.

This clone was counted a few times. This chain joins TRBV21-1 and TRBJ2-7; whether TRBD1, the table's D call, matches the DNA was not checked. TRBV21-1 is a pseudogene segment. The CDR3 sequence is 18 residues long. DNA for the CDR3: TGTGCCAGCAGCAAAGCCTGGGATCGTGACAGGGGCCCCTACGAGCAGTACTTC. Translation gives CASSKAWDRDRGPYEQYF.

V usage is TRBV30 and J usage is TRBJ2-7, with D maybe TRBD2 (5 bases). The CDR3 length is 11 residues. The germline CDR1 and CDR2 sequences are GTSNPN and SVGIG (reference sequence). With 2 bases removed from V and 5 bases from J, the gap between germline ends came to 7 bases. The CDR3 spells CAWSRENEQYF. The CDR3 DNA reads as TGTGCCTGGAGTCGGGAAAACGAGCAGTACTTC.

The V gene is TRBV2, the J gene TRBJ1-2, with 9 bases aligning to TRBD1. V shed 8 bases, J shed 8 bases, and the junction held 9 bases outside the gene matches. This CDR3 has 13 residues. Germline V gives CDR1 SNHLY, CDR2 FYNNEI. The CDR3 loop is CASRFGTGWGYTF. The CDR3 region has the DNA TGTGCCAGCCGGTTCGGGACAGGGTGGGGCTACACCTTC.

The chain joins TRBV4-1 to TRBJ2-3, with 7 positions matching TRBD1. Germline lookup yields CDR1 MGHRA and CDR2 YSYEKL. J was trimmed by 5 bases and V by 4 bases; bases with no gene match: 9. This CDR3 has 15 amino acids. The DNA of the CDR3 is TGCGCCAGCAGCCCCCGGGACAGTGTTAGAGATACGCAGTATTTT. Translation gives CASSPRDSVRDTQYF.

The J gene is TRBJ1-2, the V gene TRBV28; 8 positions agree with TRBD1. Losses at the gene ends were 1 base for V and 10 bases for J; bases not matched to a gene: 20. Germline CDR1 and CDR2: MDHEN and SYDVKM. The CDR3 runs to 18 residues. The CDR3 protein is CASSLLAWGDRKTMDYTF. DNA of the CDR3: TGTGCCAGCAGTTTATTGGCCTGGGGGGACAGGAAAACTATGGACTACACCTTC.

This clone was detected only a few times. The chain joins TRBV25-1 to TRBJ2-5; TRBD2 is a possible D gene (5 bases). The germline V and J ends were trimmed by 8 bases and 1 base, with 17 bases remaining between them. Germline V gives CDR1 MGHDK, CDR2 SYGVNS. The CDR3 contains 15 residues. In DNA, the CDR3 is TGTGCCAGCCATGCGTCCGAGGGAATCCAAGAGACCCAGTACTTC. Translation: CASHASEGIQETQYF.

A single count supports this clone. V is TRBV19 and J is TRBJ1-5, with TRBD1 matching 7 bases. This CDR3 comprises 15 residues. Germline CDR1 and CDR2: LNHDA and SQIVND (reference sequence). The J segment lost 0 bases and the V segment lost 4 bases, leaving 3 bases of the junction unmatched. The CDR3 loop reads CASSTTGTSNQPQHF. CDR3 coding DNA: TGTGCCAGTAGTACGACAGGGACTAGCAATCAGCCCCAGCATTTT.